What follows is one TCR beta chain and its context. This sample stems from a study of blood T cell repertoires in COVID-19. Overall study context: T cells, B-cell-depleted T cells, or PBMCs supplied cDNA or gDNA.

The length of the CDR3 is 16 residues. Germline V gene data show CDR1 as MGHRA and CDR2 as YSYEKL. J gave up 0 bases and V 4 bases, and 3 bases lay outside the gene matches. The method was immunoSEQ multiplex PCR; TCRdb's version includes in-frame clones alone and lacks a portion of them. The sample lists about 360,000 clones; approximately 86% were seen once. The sequence was obtained from a woman between 40 and 55 years old with acute COVID-19. This chain joins TRBV4-1 and TRBJ2-4; 10 bases match TRBD2. Material: PBMCs or T cells enriched from blood (not recorded which). CDR3 loop: CASSPSGGIAKNIQYF. DNA of the CDR3: TGCGCCAGCAGCCCTAGCGGGGGCATAGCCAAAAACATTCAGTACTTC.